The 5 T cell receptor beta chains given below trace back to one sample, sequenced in a study of T cells after yellow fever vaccination. TCRdb redid the calling of the 5' RACE reads with MiXCR, one entry per CDR3 protein. The sample yields nearly 350,000 distinct CDR3 sequences, roughly 8.6% seen once. The sequencing used PBMCs, collected about 49 days after the first yellow fever vaccination. The source of these receptors is a man aged 18 to 35 who received the YFV17D yellow fever vaccine.

This clonotype was recorded at least ten times. V usage is TRBV7-9 and J usage is TRBJ2-5, with no clear D. This CDR3 spans 15 amino acids. Germline V gives CDR1 SEHNR, CDR2 FQNEAQ (reference sequence). Trimming shortened V by 5 bases and J by 0 bases, and 13 bases separated the two germline ends. CDR3 residues: CASSPRTAYQETQYF. The CDR3 nucleotides are TGTGCCAGCAGCCCCCGAACAGCGTACCAAGAGACCCAGTACTTC. Full variable domain (outside the CDR3, taken from reference TRBV7-9 and TRBJ2-5): DTGVSQNPRHKITKRGQNVTFRCDPISEHNRLYWYRQTLGQGPEFLTYFQNEAQLEKSRLLSDRFSAERPKGSFSTLEIQRTEQGDSAMYLCASSPRTAYQETQYFGPGTRLLVL.

The chain links TRBV6-5 to TRBJ2-6; D remains ambiguous. V was cut by 0 bases and J by 0 bases, with 9 bases left in between. Germline V gene lookup returns CDR1 MNHEY and CDR2 SVGAGI. The length of the CDR3 is 17 residues. The CDR3 coding sequence is TGTGCCAGCAGTTACTCACCAGGCAGCTCTGGGGCCAACGTCCTGACTTTC. Its translation is CASSYSPGSSGANVLTF.

The V and J genes are TRBV10-3 and TRBJ1-5, with D possibly being TRBD1 (5 bases). The ends were cut back, 0 bases at V and 9 bases at J, with 12 bases in the middle. The CDR3 sequence is 14 residues long. Germline CDR1 is ENHRY and CDR2 is SYGVKD. The CDR3 here is CAISESGGNRPQHF. For the CDR3, the DNA is TGTGCCATCAGTGAGTCGGGGGGGAACCGGCCCCAGCATTTT.

J is TRBJ1-1 and V is TRBV12-5; D not resolved. The CDR3 has 16 residues. The germline V and J ends were trimmed by 0 bases and 2 bases, with 13 bases remaining between them. CDR1 and CDR2 from the germline V gene are LGHNT and FRNRAP. The CDR3 region has the DNA TGTGCTAGTGGTTTGGTCCTATCTAAAGTAAACACTGAAGCTTTCTTT. This encodes CASGLVLSKVNTEAFF.

The V and J genes are TRBV7-9 and TRBJ2-3; 8 positions match TRBD1. The CDR3 has 16 residues. The germline CDR1 and CDR2 sequences are SEHNR and FQNEAQ (reference sequence). The junction had 7 bases not matched to a gene; V was cut back by 1 base and J by 4 bases. The CDR3: CASSLVWTGIADTQYF. The CDR3 DNA reads as TGTGCCAGCAGCTTAGTCTGGACAGGGATAGCAGATACGCAGTATTTT.